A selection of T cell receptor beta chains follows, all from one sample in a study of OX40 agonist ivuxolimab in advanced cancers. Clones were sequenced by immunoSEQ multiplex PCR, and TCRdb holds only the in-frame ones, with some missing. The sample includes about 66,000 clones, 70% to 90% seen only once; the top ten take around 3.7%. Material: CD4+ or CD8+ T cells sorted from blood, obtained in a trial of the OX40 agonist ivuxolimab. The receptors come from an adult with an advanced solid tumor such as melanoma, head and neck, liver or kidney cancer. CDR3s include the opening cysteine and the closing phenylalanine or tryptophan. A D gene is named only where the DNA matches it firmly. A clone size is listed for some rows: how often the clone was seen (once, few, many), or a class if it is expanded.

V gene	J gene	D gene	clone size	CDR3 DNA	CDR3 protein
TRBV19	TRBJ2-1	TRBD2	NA	TGTGCCAGCCGACCCGGAGGGGCGGGAGGATACAATGAGCAGTTCTTC	CASRPGGAGGYNEQFF
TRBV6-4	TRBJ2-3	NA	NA	TGTGCCAGCAGTGTAGGACCCACAGATACGCAGTATTTT	CASSVGPTDTQYF
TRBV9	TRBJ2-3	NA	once	TGTGCCAGCAGCGTAAGATCTTTTGCGACAGATACGCAGTATTTT	CASSVRSFATDTQYF
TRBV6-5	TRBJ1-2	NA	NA	TGTGCCAGCAACCTCGACATCAGAGGCTACACCTTC	CASNLDIRGYTF
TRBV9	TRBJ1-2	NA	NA	TGTGCCAGCAGCGATGGACAGTCTGGCTACACCTTC	CASSDGQSGYTF
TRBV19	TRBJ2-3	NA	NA	TGTGCCAGTAGTATCGGACCGTTCTACACAGATACGCAGTATTTT	CASSIGPFYTDTQYF
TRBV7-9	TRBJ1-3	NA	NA	TGTGCCAGCAGCCCCCAACCCGCATCAGTCACCATATATTTT	CASSPQPASVTIYF
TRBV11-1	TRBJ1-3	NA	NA	TGTGCCAGCAGCTTCGGGTCCTCCTCTGGAAACACCATATATTTT	CASSFGSSSGNTIYF
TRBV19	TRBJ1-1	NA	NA	TGTGCCAGTAGTATAGCGCGTGATCAGCCTGAAGCTTTCTTT	CASSIARDQPEAFF
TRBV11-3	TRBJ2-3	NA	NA	TGTGCCAGCAGTTCAACAGGGAGGGGAACAGATACGCAGTATTTT	CASSSTGRGTDTQYF